This T cell receptor (beta chain) emerged from a study of blood T cells in healthy people across ages. Study results and caveats: Without sorted subsets, naive and antigen-experienced compartments could not be conclusively compared.

This clonotype appeared once. Its cognate antigen is unknown. Then a second PCR, running roughly 7 to 11 cycles, was carried out with a sample-barcoded 5' primer and a J-beta primer mix. In TCRdb, the 5' RACE reads were re-called with MiXCR into one record per CDR3 protein. The sample consists of hundreds of thousands of distinct CDR3 sequences, about 62% of them appearing once. CDR3 size: 13 residues. The germline CDR1 and CDR2 sequences are DFQATT and SNEGSKA (reference sequence). Trimming took 7 bases from V and 4 from J, leaving 16 bases between them. Sequencing was done on a sample of blood. The chain employs TRBV20-1 and TRBJ1-1; tentative D call: TRBD1 (6 bases). The sequence was obtained from a man younger than 45 in good health. The CDR3 sequence is CSGLGGGLTEAFF. The DNA of the CDR3 is TGCAGTGGGCTAGGGGGGGGTCTCACTGAAGCTTTCTTT.